The entry that follows covers one TCR beta chain sequence. The target antigen is unknown. This record belongs to a study of T cell responses to AZD1222 COVID-19 vaccine. Study observations and caveats: Epitopes outside B.1.351 and B.1.1.7 mutated regions reportedly drew nearly half of spike TCRs.

Some clones are missing from TCRdb's copy, which holds only in-frame ones; the method was immunoSEQ multiplex PCR. This table has about 86,000 clones, almost 80% appearing once. The CDR3 runs to 16 residues. CDR1 and CDR2 (germline): SGHRS, YFSETQ. With V trimmed by 0 bases and J by 4 bases, 6 bases remained unmatched. This TCR was recovered from an adult in good health. The J gene is TRBJ2-3, the V gene TRBV5-1, with 9 nucleotides matching TRBD2. The source material was peripheral blood, sampled on day 0 of AZD1222 vaccination. CDR3: CASSLVGSGSADTQYF. The CDR3 DNA reads TGCGCCAGCAGCTTGGTGGGTAGCGGGAGCGCAGATACGCAGTATTTT.